This T cell receptor (beta chain) appears in the sequencing data of a study of blood T cell repertoires in COVID-19. About the research overall: The origin of the acute and convalescent COVID-19 samples was the United States, Italy and Spain. Sample material is recorded as cDNA or gDNA derived from T cells, B-cell-depleted T cells, or PBMCs.

The ends were cut back, 4 bases at V and 6 bases at J, with 13 bases in the middle. Germline CDR1 and CDR2: WNHNN and SYGVQD (reference sequence). The CDR3 totals 14 residues. Authors' analysis steps: Reference gene primer amplification gave estimated nucleated cell counts. Clones were sequenced by immunoSEQ multiplex PCR, and TCRdb holds only the in-frame ones, with some missing. D and trimming come from the DNA, and the V and J calls and clone size come from that table. The profile shows some 200,000 clones, around 84% of them singletons. This clone was recorded a few times. The receptor was derived from a woman older than 75 with active or convalescent COVID-19. The sample taken for sequencing was peripheral blood. V is TRBV10-1 and J is TRBJ1-5; D is uncertain. In nucleotides, the CDR3 is TGCGCCAGCAGTGTTGAGGTTTTAGGTCAGCCCCAGCATTTT. Its protein is CASSVEVLGQPQHF.